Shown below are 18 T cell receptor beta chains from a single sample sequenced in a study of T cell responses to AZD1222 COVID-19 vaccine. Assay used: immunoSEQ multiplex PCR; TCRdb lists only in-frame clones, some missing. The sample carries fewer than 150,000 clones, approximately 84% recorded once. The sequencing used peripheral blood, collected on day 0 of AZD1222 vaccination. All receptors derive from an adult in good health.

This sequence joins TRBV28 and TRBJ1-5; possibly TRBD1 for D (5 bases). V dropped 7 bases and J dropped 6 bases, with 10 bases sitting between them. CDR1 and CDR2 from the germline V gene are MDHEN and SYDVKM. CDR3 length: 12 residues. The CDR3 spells CASIMGGQPQHF. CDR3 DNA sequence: TGTGCCAGCATCATGGGGGGTCAGCCCCAGCATTTT.

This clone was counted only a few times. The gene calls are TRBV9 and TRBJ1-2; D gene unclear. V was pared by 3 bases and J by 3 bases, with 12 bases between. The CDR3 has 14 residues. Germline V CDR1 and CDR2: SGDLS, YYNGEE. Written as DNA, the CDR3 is TGTGCCAGCAGCGCTTCCCCGTCGGACTATGGCTACACCTTC. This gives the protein CASSASPSDYGYTF. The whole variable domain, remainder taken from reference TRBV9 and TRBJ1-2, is DSGVTQTPKHLITATGQRVTLRCSPRSGDLSVYWYQQSLDQGLQFLIQYYNGEERAKGNILERFSAQQFPDLHSELNLSSLELGDSALYFCASSASPSDYGYTFGSGTRLTVV.

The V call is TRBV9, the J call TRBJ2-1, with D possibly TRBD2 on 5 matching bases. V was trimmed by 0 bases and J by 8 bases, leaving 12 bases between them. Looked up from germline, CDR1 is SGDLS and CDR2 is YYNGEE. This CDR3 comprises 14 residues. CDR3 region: CASSVALGSHEQFF. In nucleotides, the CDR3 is TGTGCCAGCAGCGTAGCACTAGGATCCCATGAGCAGTTCTTC.

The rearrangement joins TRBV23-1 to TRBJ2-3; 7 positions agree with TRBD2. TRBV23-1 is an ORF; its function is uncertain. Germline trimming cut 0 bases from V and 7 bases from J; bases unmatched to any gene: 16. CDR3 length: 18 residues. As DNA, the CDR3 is TGCGCCAGCAGTCAATCGTCCCAGCCCGAGCGGGATCATCATACGCAGTATTTT. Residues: CASSQSSQPERDHHTQYF.

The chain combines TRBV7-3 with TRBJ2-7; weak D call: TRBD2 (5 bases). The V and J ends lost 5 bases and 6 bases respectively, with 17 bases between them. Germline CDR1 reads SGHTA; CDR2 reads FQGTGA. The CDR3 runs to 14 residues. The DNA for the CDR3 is TGTGCCAGCAGCCCCGTGGGTTCGGGGTCCGAGCAGTACTTC. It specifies CASSPVGSGSEQYF.

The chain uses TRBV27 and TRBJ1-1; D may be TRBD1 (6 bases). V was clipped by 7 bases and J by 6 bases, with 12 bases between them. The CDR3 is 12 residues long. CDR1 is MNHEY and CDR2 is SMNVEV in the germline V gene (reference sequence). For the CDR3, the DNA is TGTGCCAGCACCACAGGGTCGGCTGAAGCTTTCTTT. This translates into CASTTGSAEAFF.

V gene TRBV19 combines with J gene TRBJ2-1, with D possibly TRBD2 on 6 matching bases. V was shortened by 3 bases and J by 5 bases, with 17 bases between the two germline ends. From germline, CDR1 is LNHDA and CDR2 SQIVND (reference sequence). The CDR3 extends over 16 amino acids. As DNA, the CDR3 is TGTGCCAGTAGTATGGGCGGCCGAGCGGGTAACAATGAGCAGTTCTTC. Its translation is CASSMGGRAGNNEQFF.

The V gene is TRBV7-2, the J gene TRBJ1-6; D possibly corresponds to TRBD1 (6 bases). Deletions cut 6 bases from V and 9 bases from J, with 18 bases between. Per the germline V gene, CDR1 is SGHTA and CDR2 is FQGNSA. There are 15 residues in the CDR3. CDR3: CASSYQWGPGSPLHF. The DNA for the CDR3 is TGTGCCAGCAGTTACCAGTGGGGGCCTGGTTCACCCCTCCACTTT. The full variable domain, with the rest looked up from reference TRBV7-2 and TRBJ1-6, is GAGVSQSPSNKVTEKGKDVELRCDPISGHTALYWYRQSLGQGLEFLIYFQGNSAPDKSGLPSDRFSAERTGGSVSTLTIQRTQQEDSAVYLCASSYQWGPGSPLHFGNGTRLTVT.

CDR3 coding DNA: TGTGCCTGGAGAAGGGGGACTAGCGGGGGAGAGACCCAGTACTTC. This codes for CAWRRGTSGGETQYF. The chain employs TRBV30 and TRBJ2-5, with TRBD2 matching over 14 bases. The CDR3 spans 15 residues. V lost 3 bases to trimming and J lost 4 bases; unmatched junction nucleotides: 4. Germline V gene data show CDR1 as GTSNPN and CDR2 as SVGIG (reference sequence). The full variable domain, rest sourced from reference TRBV30 and TRBJ2-5, is SQTIHQWPATLVQPVGSPLSLECTVEGTSNPNLYWYRQAAGRGLQLLFYSVGIGQISSEVPQNLSASRPQDRQFILSSKKLLLSDSGFYLCAWRRGTSGGETQYFGPGTRLLVL.

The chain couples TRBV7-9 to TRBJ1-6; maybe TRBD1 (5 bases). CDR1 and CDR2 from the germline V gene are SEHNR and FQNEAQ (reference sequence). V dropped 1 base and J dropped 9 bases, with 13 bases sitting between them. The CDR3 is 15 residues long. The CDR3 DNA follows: TGTGCCAGCAGCTTAGTTGGGGGTGCGGGTTCACCCCTCCACTTT. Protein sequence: CASSLVGGAGSPLHF. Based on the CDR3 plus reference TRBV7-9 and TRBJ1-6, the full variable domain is DTGVSQNPRHKITKRGQNVTFRCDPISEHNRLYWYRQTLGQGPEFLTYFQNEAQLEKSRLLSDRFSAERPKGSFSTLEIQRTEQGDSAMYLCASSLVGGAGSPLHFGNGTRLTVT.

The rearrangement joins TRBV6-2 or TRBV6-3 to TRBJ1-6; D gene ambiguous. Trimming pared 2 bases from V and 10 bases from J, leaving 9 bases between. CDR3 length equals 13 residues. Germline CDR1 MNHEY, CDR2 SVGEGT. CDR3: CASSYLRGSPLHF. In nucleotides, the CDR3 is TGTGCCAGCAGTTACCTTCGAGGGTCACCCCTCCACTTT.

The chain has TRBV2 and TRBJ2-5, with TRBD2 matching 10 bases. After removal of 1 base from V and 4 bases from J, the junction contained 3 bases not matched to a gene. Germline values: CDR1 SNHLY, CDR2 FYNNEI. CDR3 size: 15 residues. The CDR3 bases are TGTGCCAGCAGTGAAGAAGCGGGAGGGGGAGAGACCCAGTACTTC. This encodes CASSEEAGGGETQYF. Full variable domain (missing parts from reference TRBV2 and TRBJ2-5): EPEVTQTPSHQVTQMGQEVILRCVPISNHLYFYWYRQILGQKVEFLVSFYNNEISEKSEIFDDQFSVERPDGSNFTLKIRSTKLEDSAMYFCASSEEAGGGETQYFGPGTRLLVL.

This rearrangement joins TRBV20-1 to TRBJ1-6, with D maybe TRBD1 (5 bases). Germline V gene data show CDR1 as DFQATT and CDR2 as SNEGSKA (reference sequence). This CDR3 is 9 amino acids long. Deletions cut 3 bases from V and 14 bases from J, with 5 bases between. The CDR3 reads CSARGALHF. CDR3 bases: TGCAGTGCTAGGGGGGCCCTCCACTTT.

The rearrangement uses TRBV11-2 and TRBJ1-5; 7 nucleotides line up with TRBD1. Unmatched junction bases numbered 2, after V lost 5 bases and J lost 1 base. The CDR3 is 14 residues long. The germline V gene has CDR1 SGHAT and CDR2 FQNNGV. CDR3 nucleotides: TGTGCCAGCAGCGAGGGGGCCAGCAATCAGCCCCAGCATTTT. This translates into CASSEGASNQPQHF.

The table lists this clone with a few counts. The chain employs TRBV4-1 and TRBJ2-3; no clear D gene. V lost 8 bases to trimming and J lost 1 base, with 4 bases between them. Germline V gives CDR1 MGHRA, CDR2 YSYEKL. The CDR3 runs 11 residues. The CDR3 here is CASGGTDTQYF. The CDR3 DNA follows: TGCGCCAGCGGGGGCACAGATACGCAGTATTTT.

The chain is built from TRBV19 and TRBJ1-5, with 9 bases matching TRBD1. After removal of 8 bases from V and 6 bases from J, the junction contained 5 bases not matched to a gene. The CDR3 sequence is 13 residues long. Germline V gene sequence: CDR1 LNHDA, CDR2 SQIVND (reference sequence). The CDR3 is CASGTGLGQPQHF. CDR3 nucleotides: TGTGCCAGTGGGACAGGGCTGGGTCAGCCCCAGCATTTT.

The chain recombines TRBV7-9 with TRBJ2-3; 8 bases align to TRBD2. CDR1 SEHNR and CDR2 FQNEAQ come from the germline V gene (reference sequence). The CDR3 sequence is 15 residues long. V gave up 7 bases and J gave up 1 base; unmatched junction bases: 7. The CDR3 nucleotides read TGTGCCAGCAATCCCGGGACTAGTCGCACAGATACGCAGTATTTT. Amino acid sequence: CASNPGTSRTDTQYF.

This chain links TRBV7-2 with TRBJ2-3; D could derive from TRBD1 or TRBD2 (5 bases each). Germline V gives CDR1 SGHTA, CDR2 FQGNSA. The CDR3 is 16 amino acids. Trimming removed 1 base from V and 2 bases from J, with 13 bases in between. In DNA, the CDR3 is TGTGCCAGCAGCTTAGTTGGTTGGGGGAACACAGATACGCAGTATTTT. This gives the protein CASSLVGWGNTDTQYF.